This TCR beta chain was recorded in a study of response to subunit inactivated influenza vaccine (dated by TCRdb to about 2018). About the study as a whole: The study used deep quantitative T cell receptor repertoire profiling to track responses to a trivalent subunit inactivated influenza vaccine.

Library prep was done by RT-PCR. Instrument on record: Illumina HiSeq 2500. TCRdb trimmed public reads at Q25 via fastp, called clones via MiXCR and kept in-frame beta chains. All rows with the same CDR3 protein become a single entry with the most common DNA and genes. This sample is represented by around 520,000 distinct CDR3 sequences; about 10% of them were singletons. The ten largest account for about 10% of the sample. This clonotype has ten or more counts. The antigen it binds to is not known. Base quality data are lacking; no much larger clone is found one base away. The paper's findings and limits, for the study overall: The authors proposed that each seasonal influenza vaccination may bring in only a limited number of new T cells.

Cut back by 6 bases and 2 bases, the V and J ends lie 17 bases apart. The germline V gene (reference sequence) gives CDR1 as DFQATT and CDR2 as SNEGSKA. The CDR3 runs 14 residues from the cysteine to the phenylalanine. Solely the CDR3 DNA is kept, with 42 bases framed from the first base. The sequenced sample was PBMCs from blood, obtained on the day of vaccination. This TCR was sampled from a man aged 50 to 60 who received an inactivated influenza vaccine. Donor details come from another sample of the same person, matched by shared clones. The rearranged chain carries TRBV20-1 and TRBJ2-7; the D gene cannot be resolved reliably. The DNA reads as follows: TGCAGTGCCTCCGAGGAAGGTTGGCCCTACGAGCAGTACTTC. Its protein is CSASEEGWPYEQYF.